Sequencing of this T cell receptor (beta chain) was carried out in a study of blood T cell repertoires in COVID-19. Study in general: Specimens from acute and convalescent COVID-19 originated in the United States, Italy and Spain.

CDR1 and CDR2 (germline): MGHDK, SYGVNS. The V gene end was trimmed by 2 bases and the J gene end by 2 bases; junction bases not matched to a gene: 2. The CDR3 loop spans 16 amino acids. Authors' analysis steps: Quantification of nucleated cells was approximated via reference gene primer amplification. This table comes from immunoSEQ multiplex PCR, and its TCRdb copy is limited to in-frame clones, with some not included. V, J and clone size are taken as reported in that table, and D and trimming were inferred from the DNA itself. Of a few hundred thousand clones listed, 65% to 85% were seen once; the top ten hold roughly 4.5%.

The rearrangement joins TRBV25-1 to TRBJ2-7; 14 bases line up with TRBD2. The specimen was PBMCs or T cells enriched from blood (not recorded which). The sequence was obtained from a man aged 25 to 40 with acute COVID-19. Here the CDR3 DNA reads TGTGCCAGCAGTGAAGGGACTAGCGGGGGAACCTACGAGCAGTACTTC. Protein product: CASSEGTSGGTYEQYF.